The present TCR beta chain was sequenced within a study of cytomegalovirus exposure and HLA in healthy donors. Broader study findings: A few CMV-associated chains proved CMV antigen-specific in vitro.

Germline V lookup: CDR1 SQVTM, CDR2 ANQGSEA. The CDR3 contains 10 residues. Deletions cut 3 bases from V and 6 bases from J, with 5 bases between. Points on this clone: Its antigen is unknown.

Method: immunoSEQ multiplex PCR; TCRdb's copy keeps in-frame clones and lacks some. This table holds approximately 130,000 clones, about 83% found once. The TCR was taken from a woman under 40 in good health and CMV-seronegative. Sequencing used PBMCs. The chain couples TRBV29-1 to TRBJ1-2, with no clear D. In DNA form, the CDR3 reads TGCAGCGTTGACGGGGATGGCTACACCTTC. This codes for CSVDGDGYTF.